This TCR beta chain originates from a study of control samples from healthy donors and cancer patients. With 3 bases removed from V and 3 bases from J, the gap between germline ends came to 21 bases. From germline, CDR1 is DFQATT and CDR2 SNEGSKA (reference sequence). The CDR3 contains 17 residues. Sequenced by immunoSEQ multiplex PCR; TCRdb stores in-frame clones only, minus some. This sample has around 230,000 clones; around 94% occur once, and the top ten carry 1.5%. Material for sequencing was blood. V and J are TRBV20-1 and TRBJ1-5; D is uncertain. The clonotype was recovered from a man aged 50-59 years in good health. The CDR3 loop reads CSASDLRGIGNNQPQHF. The CDR3 region has the DNA TGCAGTGCTAGTGACCTACGGGGAATCGGCAACAATCAGCCCCAGCATTTT.